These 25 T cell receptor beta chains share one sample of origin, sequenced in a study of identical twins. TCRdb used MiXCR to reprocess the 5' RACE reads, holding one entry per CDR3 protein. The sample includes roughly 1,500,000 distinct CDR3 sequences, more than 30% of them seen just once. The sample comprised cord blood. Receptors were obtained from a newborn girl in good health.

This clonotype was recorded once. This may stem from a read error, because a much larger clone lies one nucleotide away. CDR3 residues: CSVTDKSMGDTQYF. In DNA form, the CDR3 reads TGCAGCGTGACCGACAAGTCAATGGGGGATACGCAGTATTTT. The chain couples TRBV29-1 to TRBJ2-3; D unclear. This CDR3 region has 14 residues. Trimming removed 6 bases from V and 6 bases from J, with 19 bases in between. The germline V gene encodes CDR1 SQVTM and CDR2 ANQGSEA.

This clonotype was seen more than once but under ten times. The CDR3, as DNA: TGTGCCAGCAGTTCGACAGGGGCCTACAATGAGCAGTTCTTC. This codes for CASSSTGAYNEQFF. The gene calls are TRBV12-3 or TRBV12-4 and TRBJ2-1; 8 positions match TRBD1. This CDR3 region has 14 residues. V lost 4 bases to trimming and J lost 2 bases; unmatched junction nucleotides: 1.

CDR3 DNA: TGTGCCAGCAGTTTATTCAGGGCGTGGAATTCACCCCTCCACTTT. Translating it yields CASSLFRAWNSPLHF. V usage is TRBV12-3 or TRBV12-4 and J usage is TRBJ1-6; TRBD1 is a possible D gene (5 bases). This CDR3 is built from 15 residues. The germline V and J ends were trimmed by 2 bases and 7 bases, with 12 bases remaining between them.

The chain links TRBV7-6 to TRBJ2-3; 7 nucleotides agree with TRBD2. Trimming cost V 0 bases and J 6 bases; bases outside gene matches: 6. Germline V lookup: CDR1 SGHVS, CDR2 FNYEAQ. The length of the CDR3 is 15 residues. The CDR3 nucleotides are TGTGCCAGCAGCTTAGCGGGAGGGTTCATGGATACGCAGTATTTT. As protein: CASSLAGGFMDTQYF.

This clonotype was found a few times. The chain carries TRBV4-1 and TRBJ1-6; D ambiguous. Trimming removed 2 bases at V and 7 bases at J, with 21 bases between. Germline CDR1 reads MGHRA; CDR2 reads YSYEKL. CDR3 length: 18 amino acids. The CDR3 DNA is TGCGCCAGCAGCCAAAGTCCCGCCGCAGGCGTGAGGAATTCACCCCTCCACTTT. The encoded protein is CASSQSPAAGVRNSPLHF.

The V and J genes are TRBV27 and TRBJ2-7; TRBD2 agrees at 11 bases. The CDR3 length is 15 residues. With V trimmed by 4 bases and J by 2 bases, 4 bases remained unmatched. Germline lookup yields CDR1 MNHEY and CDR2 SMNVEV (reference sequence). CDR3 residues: CASSWGTSGPYEQYF. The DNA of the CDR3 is TGTGCCAGCAGTTGGGGGACTAGCGGCCCCTACGAGCAGTACTTC.

CDR3 sequence (DNA): TGTGCCATCAGTCTCTCGAGGGGGGGGTCCTCCTACGAGCAGTACTTC. Protein product: CAISLSRGGSSYEQYF. The chain carries TRBV10-3 and TRBJ2-7; a possible D gene is TRBD2 (7 bases). V was shortened by 5 bases and J by 0 bases, with 17 bases between the two germline ends. The CDR3 is 16 residues long. Looked up from germline, CDR1 is ENHRY and CDR2 is SYGVKD.

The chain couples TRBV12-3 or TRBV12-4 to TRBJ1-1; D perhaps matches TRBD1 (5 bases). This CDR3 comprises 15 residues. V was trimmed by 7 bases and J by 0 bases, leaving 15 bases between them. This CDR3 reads CASTSRQGMNTEAFF. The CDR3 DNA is TGTGCCAGCACCTCCCGGCAGGGAATGAACACTGAAGCTTTCTTT.

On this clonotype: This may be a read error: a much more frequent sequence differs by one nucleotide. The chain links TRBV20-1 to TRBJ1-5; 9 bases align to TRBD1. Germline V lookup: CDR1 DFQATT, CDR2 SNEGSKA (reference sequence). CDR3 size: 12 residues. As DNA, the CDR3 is TGCGGTGCTAGACAGGGGGGTCAGCCCCAGCATTTT. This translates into CGARQGGQPQHF.

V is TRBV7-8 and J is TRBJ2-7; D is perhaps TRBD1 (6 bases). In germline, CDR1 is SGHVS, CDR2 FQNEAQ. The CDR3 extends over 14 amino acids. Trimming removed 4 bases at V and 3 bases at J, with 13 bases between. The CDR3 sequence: CASSSRDIFYEQYF. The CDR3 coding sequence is TGTGCCAGCAGCTCCCGGGACATCTTCTACGAGCAGTACTTC.

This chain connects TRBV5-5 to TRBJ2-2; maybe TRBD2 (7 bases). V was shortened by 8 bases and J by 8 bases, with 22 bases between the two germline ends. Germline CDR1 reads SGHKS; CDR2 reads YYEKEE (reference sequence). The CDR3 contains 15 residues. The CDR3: CASSQTRGAPGELFF. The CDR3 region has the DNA TGTGCCAGTAGCCAAACCCGGGGGGCCCCAGGGGAGCTGTTTTTT.

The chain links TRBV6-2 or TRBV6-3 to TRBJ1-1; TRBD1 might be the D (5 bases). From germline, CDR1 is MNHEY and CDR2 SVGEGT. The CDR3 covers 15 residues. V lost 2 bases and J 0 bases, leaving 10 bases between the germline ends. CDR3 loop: CASSYPGLLNTEAFF. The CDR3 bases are TGTGCCAGCAGTTACCCGGGACTGTTGAACACTGAAGCTTTCTTT.

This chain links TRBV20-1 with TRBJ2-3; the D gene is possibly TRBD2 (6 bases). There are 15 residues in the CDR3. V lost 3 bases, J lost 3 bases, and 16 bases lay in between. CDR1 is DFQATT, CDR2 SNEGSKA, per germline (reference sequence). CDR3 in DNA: TGCAGTGCTAGGACGGGGGAGGCCCCTACAGATACGCAGTATTTT. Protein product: CSARTGEAPTDTQYF.

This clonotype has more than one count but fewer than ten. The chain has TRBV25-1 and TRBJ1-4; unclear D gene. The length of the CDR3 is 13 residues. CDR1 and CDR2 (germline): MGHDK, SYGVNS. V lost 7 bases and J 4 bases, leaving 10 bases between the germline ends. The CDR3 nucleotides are TGTGCCAGCAAAAGCAGCTATAATGAAAAACTGTTTTTT. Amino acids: CASKSSYNEKLFF.

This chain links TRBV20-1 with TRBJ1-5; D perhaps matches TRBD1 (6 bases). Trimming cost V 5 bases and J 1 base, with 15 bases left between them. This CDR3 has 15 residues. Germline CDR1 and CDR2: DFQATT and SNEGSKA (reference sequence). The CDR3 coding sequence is TGCAGTGCTCATGAATCGGACAGAAGCAATCAGCCCCAGCATTTT. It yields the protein CSAHESDRSNQPQHF.

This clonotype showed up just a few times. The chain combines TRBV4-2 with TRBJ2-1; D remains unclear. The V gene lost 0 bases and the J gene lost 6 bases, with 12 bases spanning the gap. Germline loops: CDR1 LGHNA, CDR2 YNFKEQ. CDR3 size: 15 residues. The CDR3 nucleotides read TGTGCCAGCAGCCAAGATTGGTCCAGGCCCAATGAGCAGTTCTTC. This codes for CASSQDWSRPNEQFF.

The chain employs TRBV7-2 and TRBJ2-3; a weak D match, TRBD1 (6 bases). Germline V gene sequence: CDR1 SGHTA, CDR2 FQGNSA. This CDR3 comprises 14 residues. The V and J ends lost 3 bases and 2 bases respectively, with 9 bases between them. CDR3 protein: CASSFEGVTDTQYF. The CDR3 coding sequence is TGTGCCAGCAGCTTCGAGGGGGTCACAGATACGCAGTATTTT.

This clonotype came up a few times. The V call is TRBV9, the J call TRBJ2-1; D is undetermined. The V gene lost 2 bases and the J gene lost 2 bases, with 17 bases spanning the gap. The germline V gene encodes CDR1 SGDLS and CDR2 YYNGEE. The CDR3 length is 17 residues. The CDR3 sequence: CASSVGPSPVPYNEQFF. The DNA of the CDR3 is TGTGCCAGCAGCGTGGGTCCTAGTCCCGTGCCCTACAATGAGCAGTTCTTC.

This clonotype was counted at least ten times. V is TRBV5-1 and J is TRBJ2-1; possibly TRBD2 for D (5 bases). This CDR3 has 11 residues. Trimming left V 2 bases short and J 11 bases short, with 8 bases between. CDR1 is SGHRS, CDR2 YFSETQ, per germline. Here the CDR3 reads CASSFSGKQFF. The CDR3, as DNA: TGCGCCAGCAGCTTTTCGGGGAAGCAGTTCTTC.

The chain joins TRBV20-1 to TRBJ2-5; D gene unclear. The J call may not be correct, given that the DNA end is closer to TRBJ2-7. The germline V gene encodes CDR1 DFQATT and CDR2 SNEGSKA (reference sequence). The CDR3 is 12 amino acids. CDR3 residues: CSAVHSPYEQYF. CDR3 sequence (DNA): TGCAGTGCTGTCCACTCCCCCTACGAGCAGTACTTC.

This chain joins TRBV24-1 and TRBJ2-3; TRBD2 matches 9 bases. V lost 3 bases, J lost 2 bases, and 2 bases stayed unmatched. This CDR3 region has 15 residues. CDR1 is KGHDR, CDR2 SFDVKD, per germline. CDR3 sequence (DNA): TGTGCCACCAGTGATCGCGGGAGGGCCACAGATACGCAGTATTTT. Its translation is CATSDRGRATDTQYF.

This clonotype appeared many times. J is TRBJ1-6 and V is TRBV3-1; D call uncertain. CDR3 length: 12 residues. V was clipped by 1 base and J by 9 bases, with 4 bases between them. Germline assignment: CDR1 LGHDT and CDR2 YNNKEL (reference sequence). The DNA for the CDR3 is TGTGCCAGCAGCCAAGGCAGTTCACCCCTCCACTTT. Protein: CASSQGSSPLHF.

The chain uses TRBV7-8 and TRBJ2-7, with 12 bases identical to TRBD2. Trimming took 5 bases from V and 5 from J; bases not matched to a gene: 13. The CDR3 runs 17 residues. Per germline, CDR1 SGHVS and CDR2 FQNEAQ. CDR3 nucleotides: TGTGCCAGCAGCGCCATCCGACTAGCGGGAGTTAAGGACGAGCAGTACTTC. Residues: CASSAIRLAGVKDEQYF. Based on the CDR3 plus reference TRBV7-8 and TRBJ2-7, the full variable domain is GAGVSQSPRYKVAKRGQDVALRCDPISGHVSLFWYQQALGQGPEFLTYFQNEAQLDKSGLPSDRFFAERPEGSVSTLKIQRTQQEDSAVYLCASSAIRLAGVKDEQYFGPGTRLTVT.

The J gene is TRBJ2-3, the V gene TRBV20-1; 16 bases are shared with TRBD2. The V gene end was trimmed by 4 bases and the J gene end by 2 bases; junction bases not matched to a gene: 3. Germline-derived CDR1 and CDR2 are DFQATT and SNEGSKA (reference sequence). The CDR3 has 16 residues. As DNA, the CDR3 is TGCAGTGCTACGGGACTAGCGGGGGGGTTCACAGATACGCAGTATTTT. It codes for CSATGLAGGFTDTQYF.

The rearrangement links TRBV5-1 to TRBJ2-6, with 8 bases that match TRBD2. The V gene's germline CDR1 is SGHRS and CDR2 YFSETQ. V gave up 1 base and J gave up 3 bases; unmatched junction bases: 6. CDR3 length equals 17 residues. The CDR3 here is CASSLRLAGNGANVLTF. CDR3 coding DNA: TGCGCCAGCAGCTTGAGGCTAGCGGGTAATGGGGCCAACGTCCTGACTTTC.